This T cell receptor (beta chain) appears in the sequencing data of a study of early T cells in non-severe SARS-CoV-2 infection. Study information: Chains stayed unpaired after sequencing of bulk RNA from unsorted whole blood. Whole-study results and caveats: Anti-spike CD8 responses were favored by VDJdb matching, which missed private and CD4 specificities.

This clonotype came up many times. The antigen remains unidentified. Separate cDNA molecules each had unique molecular identifiers attached to them. TCRdb reanalysed the 5' RACE reads using MiXCR and keeps one entry per CDR3 protein. The data hold under 25,000 distinct CDR3 sequences, with 4.5% to 6% observed a single time. Between the trimmed V and J ends, which lost 6 bases and 1 base, there was a span of 16 bases. This CDR3 has 15 residues. The chain recombines TRBV12-3 or TRBV12-4 with TRBJ2-7; a possible D gene is TRBD1 (8 bases). This clonotype originated in an adult who was a healthcare worker with PCR-confirmed SARS-CoV-2 infection or an uninfected control (not recorded which). The sequenced sample consisted of whole blood. CDR3 protein: CASRPHRGGSYEQYF. The CDR3 DNA is TGTGCCAGCAGACCTCACAGGGGGGGATCCTACGAGCAGTACTTC.